A single sample is the source of the 14 T cell receptor beta chains below, sequenced in a study of shared clonotypes between healthy human individuals. The repertoire was sequenced with immunoSEQ multiplex PCR; TCRdb's copy has only in-frame clones and lacks some. Of 470,000 or so clones in the sample, about 85% are singletons; the top ten hold about 13%. The specimen sequenced was PBMCs. These receptors originate from a woman in her thirties or forties in good health. Some clones in this sample may be carry-over from other donors' samples.

The chain joins TRBV11-2 to TRBJ2-2; D uncertain. The germline gives CDR1 SGHAT, CDR2 FQNNGV. This CDR3 spans 13 amino acids. The germline V and J ends were trimmed by 1 base and 7 bases, with 7 bases remaining between them. The CDR3 spells CASSLGGIGELFF. In nucleotides, the CDR3 is TGTGCCAGCAGCTTAGGCGGTATCGGGGAGCTGTTTTTT.

Points on this clone: This sequence is one base from a far larger clone and is likely a read error. This chain uses TRBV28 with TRBJ1-5, with 7 bases matching TRBD1. CDR1 and CDR2 from the germline V gene are MDHEN and SYDVKM. The CDR3 length is 15 residues. The CDR3 DNA sequence: TGTGCCATCAGTCGGGTTGACAGGGACCATCAGCCCCAGCATTTT. Translating it yields CAISRVDRDHQPQHF.

This chain joins TRBV9 and TRBJ2-7; 9 bases map to TRBD1. Germline CDR1 and CDR2: SGDLS and YYNGEE. The CDR3 consists of 17 residues. J gave up 6 bases and V 4 bases, and 17 bases lay outside the gene matches. The CDR3 DNA sequence: TGTGCCAGCAGCCCCGGGACAGGGCTACAACCCGGCGGCGAGCAGTACTTC. Its protein product is CASSPGTGLQPGGEQYF.

J is TRBJ1-1 and V is TRBV28, with D possibly matching TRBD1 (5 bases). The CDR3 has 15 residues. Germline V gene sequence: CDR1 MDHEN, CDR2 SYDVKM. V shed 6 bases and J shed 4 bases, with 18 bases lying between them. DNA for the CDR3: TGTGCCAGCAGGCGTCATCAGGGACTGGGCACTGAAGCTTTCTTT. Encoded protein: CASRRHQGLGTEAFF.

The rearrangement uses TRBV29-1 and TRBJ1-2; possible D gene TRBD1, 6 bases. CDR3 length: 13 residues. Germline assignment: CDR1 SQVTM and CDR2 ANQGSEA. The ends were cut back, 6 bases at V and 4 bases at J, with 15 bases in the middle. The CDR3 is CSVNRAGGYGYTF. The CDR3 DNA reads as TGCAGCGTCAACAGGGCCGGGGGCTATGGCTACACCTTC.

The chain carries TRBV7-9 and TRBJ2-1, with TRBD2 matching over 8 bases. V dropped 6 bases and J dropped 7; count of bases not matched to a gene: 17. This CDR3 is built from 17 residues. Per the germline V gene, CDR1 is SEHNR and CDR2 is FQNEAQ (reference sequence). The CDR3 DNA reads as TGTGCCAGCAGTTATATAGCGGGAAGGCTCTCTGGTAATGAGCAGTTCTTC. It specifies CASSYIAGRLSGNEQFF.

The chain is built from TRBV7-2 and TRBJ1-5; D is possibly TRBD1 (6 bases). CDR3 size: 15 residues. Germline V lookup: CDR1 SGHTA, CDR2 FQGNSA. V dropped 5 bases and J dropped 7 bases, with 18 bases sitting between them. CDR3 in amino acids: CASSLGGGLWQPQHF. Written as DNA, the CDR3 is TGTGCCAGCAGCCTAGGGGGGGGTCTCTGGCAGCCCCAGCATTTT.

The V and J genes are TRBV28 and TRBJ2-7; maybe TRBD2 (7 bases). The CDR3 consists of 16 residues. Between the trimmed V and J ends, which lost 3 bases and 1 base, there was a span of 16 bases. Germline V gene sequence: CDR1 MDHEN, CDR2 SYDVKM. The CDR3 DNA reads TGTGCCAGCAGTTTCTCGGGGGGACATAATTCCTACGAGCAGTACTTC. This gives the protein CASSFSGGHNSYEQYF.

The chain is built from TRBV30 and TRBJ2-7; D could derive from TRBD1 or TRBD2 (5 bases each). CDR1 and CDR2 from the germline V gene are GTSNPN and SVGIG (reference sequence). This CDR3 region has 13 residues. V was pared by 1 base and J by 3 bases, with 10 bases between. CDR3 nucleotides: TGTGCCTGGAGTGAGGGACGGGACTACGAGCAGTACTTC. Translating it yields CAWSEGRDYEQYF.

In the case of this clone: The junction and the germline gene differ at one end; a read error may be behind it. The chain links TRBV28 to TRBJ2-2, with 8 nucleotides matching TRBD1. Germline V gene sequence: CDR1 MDHEN, CDR2 SYDVKM. The CDR3 is 15 residues long. The CDR3 DNA reads TGTGCCAGCAGTTCCTACAGGGGGAACGCCGGGGAGCTGTTTTTT. It yields the protein CASSSYRGNAGELFF. Complete variable domain (other parts from reference TRBV28 and TRBJ2-2): DVKVTQSSRYLVKRTGEKVFLECVQDMDHENMFWYRQDPGLGLRLIYFSYDVKMKEKGDIPEGYSVSREKKERFSLILESASTNQTSMYLCASSSYRGNAGELFFGEGSRLTVL.

This clone appeared a single time. V gene TRBV5-4 combines with J gene TRBJ2-1, with 11 bases matching TRBD2. The CDR3 totals 15 residues. V lost 1 base, J lost 5 bases, and 2 bases stayed unmatched. Germline CDR1 and CDR2: SGHNT and YYREEE (reference sequence). The CDR3 sequence is CASSLTSGSHNEQFF. CDR3 sequence (DNA): TGTGCCAGCAGCTTGACTAGCGGGAGTCACAATGAGCAGTTCTTC.

V usage is TRBV28 and J usage is TRBJ2-2, with 12 bases that match TRBD2. The germline V gene encodes CDR1 MDHEN and CDR2 SYDVKM. The CDR3 consists of 18 residues. V shed 7 bases, J shed 0 bases, and the junction held 9 bases outside the gene matches. CDR3 in amino acids: CASTTGGLAGSNTGELFF. Here the CDR3 DNA reads TGTGCCAGCACGACAGGGGGACTAGCGGGCTCGAACACCGGGGAGCTGTTTTTT.

The V call is TRBV6-1, the J call TRBJ2-3; 8 bases agree with TRBD2. The CDR3 contains 12 residues. J lost 10 bases, V lost 2 bases, and 2 bases had no gene match. Germline lookup yields CDR1 MNHNS and CDR2 SASEGT. The DNA for the CDR3 is TGTGCCAGCAGTGAACTGGGACTAGCGCAGTATTTT. Its protein is CASSELGLAQYF.

V is TRBV29-1 and J is TRBJ2-5, with a weak D call TRBD2 (6 bases). The DNA matches TRBJ2-7 better at its end, which makes the J call doubtful. This CDR3 is built from 13 residues. Germline V gene sequence: CDR1 SQVTM, CDR2 ANQGSEA. The CDR3: CSAEEGGTYEQYF. CDR3 coding DNA: TGCAGCGCTGAGGAGGGCGGCACCTACGAGCAGTACTTC.